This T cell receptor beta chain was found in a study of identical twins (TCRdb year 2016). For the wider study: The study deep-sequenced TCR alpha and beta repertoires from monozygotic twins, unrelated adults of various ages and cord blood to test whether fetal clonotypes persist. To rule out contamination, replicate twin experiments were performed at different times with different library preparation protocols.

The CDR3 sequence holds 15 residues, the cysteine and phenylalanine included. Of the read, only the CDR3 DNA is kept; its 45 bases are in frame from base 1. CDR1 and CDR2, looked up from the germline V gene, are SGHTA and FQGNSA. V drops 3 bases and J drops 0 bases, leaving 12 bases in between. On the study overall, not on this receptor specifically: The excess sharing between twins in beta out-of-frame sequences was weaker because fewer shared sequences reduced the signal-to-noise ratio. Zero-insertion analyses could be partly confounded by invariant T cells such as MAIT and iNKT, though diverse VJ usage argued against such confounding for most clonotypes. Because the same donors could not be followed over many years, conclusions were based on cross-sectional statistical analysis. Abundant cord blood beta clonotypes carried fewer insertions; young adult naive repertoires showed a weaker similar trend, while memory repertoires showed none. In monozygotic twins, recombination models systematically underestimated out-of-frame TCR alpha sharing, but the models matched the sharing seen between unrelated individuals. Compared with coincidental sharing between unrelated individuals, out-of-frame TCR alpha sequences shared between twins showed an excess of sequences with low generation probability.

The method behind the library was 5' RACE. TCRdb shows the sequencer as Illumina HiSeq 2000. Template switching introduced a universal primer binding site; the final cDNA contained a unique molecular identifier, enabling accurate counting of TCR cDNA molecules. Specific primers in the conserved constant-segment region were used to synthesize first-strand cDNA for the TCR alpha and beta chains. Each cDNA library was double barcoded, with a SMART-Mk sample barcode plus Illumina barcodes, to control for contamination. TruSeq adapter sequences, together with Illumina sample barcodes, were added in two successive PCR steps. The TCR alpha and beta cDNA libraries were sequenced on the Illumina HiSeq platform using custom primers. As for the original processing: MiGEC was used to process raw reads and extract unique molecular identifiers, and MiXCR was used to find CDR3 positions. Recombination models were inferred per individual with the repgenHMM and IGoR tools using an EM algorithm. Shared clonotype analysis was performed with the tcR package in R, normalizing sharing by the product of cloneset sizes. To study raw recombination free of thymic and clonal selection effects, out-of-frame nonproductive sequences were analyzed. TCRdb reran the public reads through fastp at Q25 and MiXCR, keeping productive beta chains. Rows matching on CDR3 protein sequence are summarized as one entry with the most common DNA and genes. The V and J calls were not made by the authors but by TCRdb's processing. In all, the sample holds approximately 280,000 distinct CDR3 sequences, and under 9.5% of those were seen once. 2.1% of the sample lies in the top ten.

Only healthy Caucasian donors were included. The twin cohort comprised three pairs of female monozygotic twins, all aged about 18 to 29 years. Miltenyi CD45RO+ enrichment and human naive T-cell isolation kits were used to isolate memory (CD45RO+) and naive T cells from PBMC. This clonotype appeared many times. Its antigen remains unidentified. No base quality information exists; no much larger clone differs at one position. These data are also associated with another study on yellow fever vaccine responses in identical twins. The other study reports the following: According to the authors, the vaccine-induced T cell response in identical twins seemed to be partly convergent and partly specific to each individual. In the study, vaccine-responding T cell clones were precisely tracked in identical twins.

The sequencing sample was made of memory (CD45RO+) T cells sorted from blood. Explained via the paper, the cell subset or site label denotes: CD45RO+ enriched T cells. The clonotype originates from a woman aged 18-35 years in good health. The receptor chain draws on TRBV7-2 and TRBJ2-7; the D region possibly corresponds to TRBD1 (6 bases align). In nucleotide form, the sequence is TGTGCCAGCAGCTTCACGGCGACAGGCTCCTACGAGCAGTACTTC. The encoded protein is CASSFTATGSYEQYF.